A single sample gave rise to the 3 T cell receptor beta chains below, sequenced in a study of identical twins. In TCRdb, the 5' RACE reads were re-called with MiXCR into one record per CDR3 protein. The repertoire holds about 890,000 distinct CDR3 sequences, with approximately 13% as singletons. The sample was also linked to a second study, of yellow fever vaccine responses in identical twins.

The sequenced sample was PBMCs. The receptors here all came from a woman under 30 in good health.

The chain has TRBV27 and TRBJ2-3; D possibly corresponds to TRBD1 (7 bases). The germline gives CDR1 MNHEY, CDR2 SMNVEV (reference sequence). There are 16 residues in the CDR3. V gave up 5 bases and J gave up 6 bases, with 21 bases separating them. The CDR3 region has the DNA TGTGCCAGCAGTCTGTGGACAGGAGGGACGGTTGATACGCAGTATTTT. This encodes CASSLWTGGTVDTQYF.

This clonotype has more than one count but fewer than ten. The chain combines TRBV12-3 or TRBV12-4 with TRBJ2-6; TRBD1 agrees at 7 bases. V gave up 6 bases and J gave up 1 base; unmatched junction bases: 6. CDR3 length: 16 residues. The CDR3 reads CASSRQGASGANVLTF. Here the CDR3 DNA reads TGTGCCAGCAGCCGACAGGGAGCGTCTGGGGCCAACGTCCTGACTTTC.

In its sample, this clonotype was seen many times. The V gene is TRBV7-9, the J gene TRBJ1-2; D is ambiguous. Trimming left V 5 bases short and J 7 bases short, with 20 bases between. The V gene's germline CDR1 is SEHNR and CDR2 FQNEAQ (reference sequence). The CDR3 extends over 15 amino acids. CDR3 protein: CASSLNSDGISGYTF. CDR3 DNA: TGTGCCAGCAGCCTCAACTCAGACGGGATCTCTGGCTACACCTTC.